These 5 T cell receptor beta chains were sequenced from one sample in a study of T cell responses to AZD1222 COVID-19 vaccine (dated by TCRdb to 2020 to 2023). The time point label of this sample denotes: baseline before first vaccination. The receptor library was made with the immunoSEQ multiplex PCR assay. In its TCRdb copy, this immuneACCESS table keeps in-frame sequences only and misses some clones. Where compared with another copy, unresolved V genes explain less than half of these, and the others have no known cause. This sample is represented by roughly 150,000 clones; approximately 85% of them were singletons. Roughly 8% of the sample is held by the ten biggest clonotypes. The specimen was peripheral blood, collected on day 0 of AZD1222 vaccination. The receptors here all came from an adult in good health.

The genes are TRBV28 and TRBJ1-1, with TRBD1 matching over 7 bases. CDR3 length: 15 amino acids. Trimming at V came to 3 bases and at J to 6 bases, leaving 10 bases not matched to a gene. Germline-derived CDR1 and CDR2 are MDHEN and SYDVKM. CDR3 DNA sequence: TGTGCCAGCAGTTTTAGTGAGGGGGCAAGGGCTGAAGCTTTCTTT. Translating it yields CASSFSEGARAEAFF.

This chain connects TRBV7-8 to TRBJ1-4; D possibly corresponds to TRBD1 (6 bases). Trimming took off 4 bases at V and 3 bases at J, with 15 bases between the two ends. The CDR3 runs 16 residues. Germline CDR1 reads SGHVS; CDR2 reads FQNEAQ. The CDR3 here is CASSSSRWTANEKLFF. The CDR3, as DNA: TGTGCCAGCAGCTCCAGTCGGTGGACAGCTAATGAAAAACTGTTTTTT.

V gene TRBV15 combines with J gene TRBJ1-6; D unclear. Germline V CDR1 and CDR2: LNHNV, YYDKDF (reference sequence). This CDR3 is 16 amino acids long. The V end was cut by 4 bases, the J end by 7 bases, with 17 bases between. The CDR3 spells CATSNQVGLGNSPLHF. The CDR3 nucleotides read TGTGCCACCAGCAATCAAGTGGGTCTGGGAAATTCACCCCTCCACTTT.

The rearrangement links TRBV27 to TRBJ1-6; unclear D gene. This CDR3 contains 14 residues. Germline CDR1 reads MNHEY; CDR2 reads SMNVEV (reference sequence). The V end lost 6 bases, the J end lost 7 bases, and 13 bases lay between the germline ends. The CDR3 DNA reads TGTGCCAGCAGCTCCGGGGAGTCGAATTCACCCCTCCACTTT. Translation gives CASSSGESNSPLHF.

Here the CDR3 DNA reads TGTGCCAGCAAAGGGGGGGACTTCTCTGGAAACACCATATATTTT. Translated: CASKGGDFSGNTIYF. The J gene is TRBJ1-3, the V gene TRBV2, with a weak D call TRBD1 (6 bases). CDR3 length: 15 amino acids. Germline loops: CDR1 SNHLY, CDR2 FYNNEI. V was shortened by 7 bases and J by 0 bases, with 13 bases between the two germline ends.